Listed below are T cell receptor beta chains from one sample, sequenced in a study of T-cell reconstitution after alpha-beta-depleted transplantation in children. In TCRdb, the PCR reads were re-called with MiXCR into one record per CDR3 protein. This table holds about 290,000 distinct CDR3 sequences, almost 8% found once. Sequences were derived from peripheral blood, sampled 360 days after TCRalphabeta/CD19-depleted stem cell transplant. These receptor sequences come from a female patient between 2 and 15 years old who had a stem cell transplant for Fanconi anemia, so the T cells may come from the graft donor. CDR3s include the opening cysteine and the closing phenylalanine or tryptophan. D genes are given only for firm matches. The size entry is marked missing in some rows and otherwise reads once, few, many or a size class.

V gene: TRBV12-3/TRBV12-4; D gene: NA; clone size: many; J gene: TRBJ1-5; CDR3 protein: CASSFSENQPQHF; CDR3 DNA: TGTGCCAGCAGTTTTTCAGAAAATCAGCCCCAGCATTTT
V gene: TRBV6-6; D gene: NA; clone size: NA; J gene: TRBJ2-1; CDR3 protein: CAASYFSNEQFF; CDR3 DNA: TGTGCCGCCAGTTATTTCTCCAATGAGCAGTTCTTC
V gene: TRBV3-1; D gene: NA; clone size: many; J gene: TRBJ2-7; CDR3 protein: CASSFTRNYEQYF; CDR3 DNA: TGTGCCAGCAGCTTTACTAGAAACTACGAGCAGTACTTC
V gene: TRBV3-1; D gene: NA; clone size: many; J gene: TRBJ2-1; CDR3 protein: CASSPAFFKEPFF; CDR3 DNA: TGTGCCAGCAGCCCCGCCTTTTTTAAGGAACCGTTCTTC
V gene: TRBV4-3; D gene: NA; clone size: many; J gene: TRBJ2-1; CDR3 protein: CASSLETRVAYNEQFF; CDR3 DNA: TGCGCCAGCAGCCTCGAGACGAGGGTCGCCTACAATGAGCAGTTCTTC
V gene: TRBV12-3/TRBV12-4; D gene: TRBD1; clone size: many; J gene: TRBJ2-1; CDR3 protein: CASSPGTHRGNEQFF; CDR3 DNA: TGTGCCAGCAGTCCCGGGACACACAGGGGAAATGAGCAGTTCTTC
V gene: TRBV20-1; D gene: NA; clone size: many; J gene: TRBJ2-7; CDR3 protein: CSATGHEQYF; CDR3 DNA: TGCAGTGCAACGGGCCACGAGCAGTACTTC
V gene: TRBV6-5; D gene: TRBD2; clone size: few; J gene: TRBJ2-3; CDR3 protein: CASSYGLAGEKTSTDTQYF; CDR3 DNA: TGTGCCAGCAGTTACGGGCTAGCGGGGGAAAAAACTAGCACAGATACGCAGTATTTT
V gene: TRBV5-1; D gene: NA; clone size: NA; J gene: TRBJ2-7; CDR3 protein: CASSTPGGYEQYF; CDR3 DNA: TGCGCCAGCAGCACCCCCGGGGGCTACGAGCAGTACTTC
V gene: TRBV10-2; D gene: NA; clone size: few; J gene: TRBJ2-5; CDR3 protein: CASRFQGNWGETQYF; CDR3 DNA: TGCGCCAGCAGATTCCAGGGGAATTGGGGAGAGACCCAGTACTTC
V gene: TRBV12-3/TRBV12-4; D gene: NA; clone size: many; J gene: TRBJ2-2; CDR3 protein: CASRPQGAGELFF; CDR3 DNA: TGTGCCAGCAGACCACAGGGTGCCGGGGAGCTGTTTTTT
V gene: TRBV15; D gene: NA; clone size: NA; J gene: TRBJ2-5; CDR3 protein: CATSRVRGLKTQYF; CDR3 DNA: TGTGCCACCAGCAGAGTTAGGGGTCTGAAGACCCAGTACTTC
V gene: TRBV7-9; D gene: NA; clone size: many; J gene: TRBJ1-1; CDR3 protein: CASSLGRGLNTEAFF; CDR3 DNA: TGTGCCAGCAGCTTGGGCAGGGGCTTGAACACTGAAGCTTTCTTT
V gene: TRBV4-1; D gene: NA; clone size: NA; J gene: TRBJ2-1; CDR3 protein: CASSQYMYNEQFF; CDR3 DNA: TGCGCCAGCAGCCAATACATGTACAATGAGCAGTTCTTC
V gene: TRBV19; D gene: NA; clone size: few; J gene: TRBJ2-1; CDR3 protein: CASSLRRGTINEQFF; CDR3 DNA: TGTGCCAGTAGTCTCAGAAGGGGAACAATCAATGAGCAGTTCTTC
V gene: TRBV9; D gene: TRBD2; clone size: NA; J gene: TRBJ2-1; CDR3 protein: CASSVRTSGGDNEQFF; CDR3 DNA: TGTGCCAGCAGCGTAAGGACTAGCGGGGGCGACAATGAGCAGTTCTTC
V gene: TRBV10-3; D gene: NA; clone size: many; J gene: TRBJ2-4; CDR3 protein: CASRRDSENIQYF; CDR3 DNA: TGTGCCAGCCGGCGCGACAGCGAAAACATTCAGTACTTC
V gene: TRBV12-3/TRBV12-4; D gene: TRBD1; clone size: many; J gene: TRBJ1-6; CDR3 protein: CASSPTGPNSPLHF; CDR3 DNA: TGTGCCAGCAGTCCGACAGGGCCAAATTCACCCCTCCACTTT